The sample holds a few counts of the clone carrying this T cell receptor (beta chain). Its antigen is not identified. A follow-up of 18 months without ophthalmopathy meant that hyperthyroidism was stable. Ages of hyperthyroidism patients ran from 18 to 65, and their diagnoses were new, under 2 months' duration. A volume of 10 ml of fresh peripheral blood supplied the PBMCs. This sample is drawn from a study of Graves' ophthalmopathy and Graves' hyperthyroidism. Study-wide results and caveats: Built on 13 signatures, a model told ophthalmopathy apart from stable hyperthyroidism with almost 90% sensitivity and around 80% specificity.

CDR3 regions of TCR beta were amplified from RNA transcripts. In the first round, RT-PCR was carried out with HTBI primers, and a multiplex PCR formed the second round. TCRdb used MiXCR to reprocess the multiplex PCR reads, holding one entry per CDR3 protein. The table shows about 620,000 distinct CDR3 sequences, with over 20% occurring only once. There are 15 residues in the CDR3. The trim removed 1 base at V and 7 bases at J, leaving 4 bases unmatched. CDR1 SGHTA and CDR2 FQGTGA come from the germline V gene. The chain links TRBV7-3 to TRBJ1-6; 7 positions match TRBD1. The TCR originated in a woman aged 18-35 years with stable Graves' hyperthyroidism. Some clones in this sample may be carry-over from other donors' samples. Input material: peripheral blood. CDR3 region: CASSLMGRGNSPLHF. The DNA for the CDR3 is TGTGCCAGCAGCTTAATGGGCAGGGGGAATTCACCCCTCCACTTT.